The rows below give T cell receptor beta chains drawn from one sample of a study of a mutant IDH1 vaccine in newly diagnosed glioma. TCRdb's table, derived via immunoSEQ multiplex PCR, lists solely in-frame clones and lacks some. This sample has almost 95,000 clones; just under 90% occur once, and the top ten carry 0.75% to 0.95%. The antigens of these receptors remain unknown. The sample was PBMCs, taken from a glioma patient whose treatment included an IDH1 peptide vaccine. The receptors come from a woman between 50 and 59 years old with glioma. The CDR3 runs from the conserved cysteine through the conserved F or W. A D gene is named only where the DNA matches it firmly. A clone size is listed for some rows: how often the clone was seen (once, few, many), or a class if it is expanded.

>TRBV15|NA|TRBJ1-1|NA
CATSRQGVNTEAFF
TGTGCCACCAGCAGACAGGGAGTGAACACTGAAGCTTTCTTT
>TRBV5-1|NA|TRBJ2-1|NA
CASSLNRVGDINEQFF
TGCGCCAGCAGCTTAAACAGGGTCGGGGATATCAATGAGCAGTTCTTC
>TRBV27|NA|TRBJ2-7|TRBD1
CASSLGQGAREQYF
TGTGCCAGCAGTTTAGGACAGGGGGCGAGGGAGCAGTACTTC
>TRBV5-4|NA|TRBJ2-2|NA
CASSLLAGNTGELFF
TGTGCCAGCAGCCTGCTCGCGGGGAACACCGGGGAGCTGTTTTTT
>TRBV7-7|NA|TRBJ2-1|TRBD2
CASSPSGSASYNEQFF
TGTGCTAGCAGCCCTAGCGGGAGTGCCTCCTACAATGAGCAGTTCTTC
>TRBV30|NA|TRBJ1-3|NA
CAWSFAGVRGGNTIYF
TGTGCCTGGAGTTTCGCCGGGGTCCGGGGTGGAAACACCATATATTTT
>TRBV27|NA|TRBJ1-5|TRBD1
CASRTGDNQPQHF
TGTGCCAGCCGGACAGGGGACAATCAGCCCCAGCATTTT
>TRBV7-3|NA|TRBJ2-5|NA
CASSQGNTETQYF
TGTGCCAGCAGCCAAGGGAACACAGAGACCCAGTACTTC
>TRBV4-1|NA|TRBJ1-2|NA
CASSQDVTGIGGYTF
TGCGCCAGCAGCCAAGATGTAACAGGGATCGGAGGCTACACCTTC
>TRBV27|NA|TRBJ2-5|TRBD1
CASSLTLPGQGRETQYF
TGTGCCAGCAGTCTAACTCTACCGGGACAGGGCCGAGAGACCCAGTACTTC
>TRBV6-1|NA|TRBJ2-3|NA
CASRQRYASTDTQYF
TGTGCCAGCAGGCAGCGGTATGCTAGCACAGATACGCAGTATTTT
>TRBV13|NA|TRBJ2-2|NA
CASSLGQGWTGELFF
TGTGCCAGCAGCTTAGGACAGGGATGGACCGGAGAGCTGTTTTTT
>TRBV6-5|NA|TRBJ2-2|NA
CASQESAGELFF
TGTGCCAGCCAGGAGTCGGCCGGGGAGCTGTTTTTT
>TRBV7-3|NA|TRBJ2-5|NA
CASSLPHQETQYF
TGTGCCAGCAGCTTACCCCACCAAGAGACCCAGTACTTC
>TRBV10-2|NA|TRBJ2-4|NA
CASSVSEKNIQYF
TGCGCCAGCAGTGTCTCAGAGAAAAACATTCAGTACTTC
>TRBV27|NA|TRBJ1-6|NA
CASSLGANSPLHF
TGTGCCAGCAGTCTGGGGGCGAATTCACCCCTCCACTTT
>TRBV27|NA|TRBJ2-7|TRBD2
CASTDRPGGPPYEQYF
TGTGCCAGCACTGACAGACCGGGAGGGCCCCCCTACGAGCAGTACTTC
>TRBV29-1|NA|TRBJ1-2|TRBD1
CSVEPSDRDGYTF
TGCAGCGTTGAACCGTCGGACAGGGATGGCTACACCTTC
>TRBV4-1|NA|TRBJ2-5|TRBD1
CASSATGVDQYF
TGCGCCAGCAGCGCGACAGGGGTCGACCAGTACTTC
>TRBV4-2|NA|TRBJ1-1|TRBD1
CASSHAGGAEAFF
TGTGCCAGCAGCCATGCAGGGGGCGCGGAAGCTTTCTTT
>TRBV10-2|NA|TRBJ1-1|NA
CASSELNTEAFF
TGCGCCAGCAGTGAGTTGAACACTGAAGCTTTCTTT
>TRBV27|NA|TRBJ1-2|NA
CASSFGRKDYGYTF
TGTGCCAGCAGTTTCGGACGGAAAGACTATGGCTACACCTTC
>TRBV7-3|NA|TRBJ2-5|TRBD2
CASSPPTNGLAGLKSYQETQYF
TGTGCCAGCAGCCCCCCAACGAACGGACTAGCGGGATTAAAATCGTACCAAGAGACCCAGTACTTC
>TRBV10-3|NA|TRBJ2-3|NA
CAISGQGRGTDTQYF
TGTGCCATCTCTGGGCAGGGGAGGGGCACAGATACGCAGTATTTT
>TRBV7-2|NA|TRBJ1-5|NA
CASSLGRYSNQPQHF
TGTGCCAGCAGCTTAGGTCGGTATAGCAATCAGCCCCAGCATTTT
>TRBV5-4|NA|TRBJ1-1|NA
CASSLGTEAFF
TGTGCCAGCAGCTTGGGTACTGAAGCTTTCTTT
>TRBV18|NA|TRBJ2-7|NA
CASSPTIRQTSLYEQYF
TGTGCCAGCTCGCCGACTATTCGACAGACCAGTCTCTACGAGCAGTACTTC
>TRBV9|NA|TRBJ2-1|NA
CASSGGFYNEQFF
TGTGCCAGCAGCGGAGGTTTCTACAATGAGCAGTTCTTC
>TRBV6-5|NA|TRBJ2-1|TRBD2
CASSLSGNEQFF
TGTGCCAGCAGTCTTAGCGGGAATGAGCAGTTCTTC
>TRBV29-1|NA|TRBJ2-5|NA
CSVGRGETQYF
TGCAGCGTGGGACGGGGAGAGACCCAGTACTTC
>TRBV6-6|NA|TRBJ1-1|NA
CASSWTMVNTEAFF
TGTGCCAGCAGTTGGACAATGGTGAACACTGAAGCTTTCTTT
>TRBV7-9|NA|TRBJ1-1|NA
CASSLGGMLMGAAFF
TGTGCCAGCAGCTTAGGAGGGATGTTGATGGGCGCGGCTTTCTTT
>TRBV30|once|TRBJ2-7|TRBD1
CAWKREQGASYEQYF
TGTGCCTGGAAGAGGGAACAGGGGGCGTCGTACGAGCAGTACTTC
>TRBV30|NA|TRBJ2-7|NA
CAWSYREGRAYEQYF
TGTGCCTGGAGTTACAGGGAGGGGAGAGCCTACGAGCAGTACTTC
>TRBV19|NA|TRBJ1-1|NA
CASSIVRSVGEAFF
TGTGCCAGTAGTATAGTTCGTTCCGTTGGTGAAGCTTTCTTT
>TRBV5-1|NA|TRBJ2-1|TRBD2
CASSSRGTSFYNEQFF
TGCGCCAGCAGCTCAAGAGGGACTAGCTTTTACAATGAGCAGTTCTTC
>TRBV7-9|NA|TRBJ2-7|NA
CASSLGQDSRSSYEQYF
TGTGCCAGCAGCTTAGGCCAGGACAGTAGGAGCTCCTACGAGCAGTACTTC
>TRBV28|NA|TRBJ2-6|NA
CASSSRRVGANVLTF
TGTGCCAGCAGTTCGCGCAGGGTTGGGGCCAACGTCCTGACTTTC
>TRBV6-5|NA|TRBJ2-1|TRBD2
CASSRTSGSQNEQFF
TGTGCCAGCAGCCGGACTAGCGGGAGTCAAAATGAGCAGTTCTTC
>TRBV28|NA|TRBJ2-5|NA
CASIKRGFSETQYF
TGTGCCAGCATCAAAAGGGGATTCTCAGAGACCCAGTACTTC
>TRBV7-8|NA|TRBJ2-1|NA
CASSTYNEQFF
TGTGCCAGCAGCACTTACAATGAGCAGTTCTTC
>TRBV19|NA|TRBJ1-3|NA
CASTPRGTGNTIYF
TGTGCCAGTACCCCGCGGGGGACAGGAAACACCATATATTTT
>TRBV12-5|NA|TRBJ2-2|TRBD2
CASGLVLAKNTGELFF
TGTGCTAGTGGTTTGGTACTAGCGAAGAACACCGGGGAGCTGTTTTTT
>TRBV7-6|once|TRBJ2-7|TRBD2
CASSRNLADSSQEQYF
TGTGCCAGCAGCCGCAACCTAGCGGACTCGTCCCAGGAGCAGTACTTC
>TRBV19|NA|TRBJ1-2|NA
CASSTGTSYTF
TGTGCCAGTAGTACCGGGACCTCCTACACCTTC
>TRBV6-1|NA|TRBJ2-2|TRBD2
CASSGTTSGTYTGELFF
TGTGCCAGCAGTGGGACGACTAGCGGGACCTACACCGGGGAGCTGTTTTTT
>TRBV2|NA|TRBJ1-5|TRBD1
CASSPGTGESQPQHF
TGTGCCAGCAGCCCCGGGACAGGGGAATCTCAGCCCCAGCATTTT
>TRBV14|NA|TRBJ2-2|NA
CASSPRGTGELFF
TGTGCCAGCAGCCCCCGAGGCACCGGGGAGCTGTTTTTT
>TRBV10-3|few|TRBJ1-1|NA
CAISESGGYTEAFF
TGTGCCATCAGTGAGTCAGGGGGTTACACTGAAGCTTTCTTT
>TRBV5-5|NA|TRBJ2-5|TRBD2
CASSQERGREETQYF
TGTGCCAGCAGCCAAGAGCGGGGTAGAGAAGAGACCCAGTACTTC
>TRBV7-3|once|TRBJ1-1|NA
CASSDDGRDTEAFF
TGTGCCAGCAGCGACGACGGCCGTGACACTGAAGCTTTCTTT
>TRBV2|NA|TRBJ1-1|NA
CASSALYSQEAFF
TGTGCCAGCAGTGCCTTATATTCCCAGGAAGCTTTCTTT
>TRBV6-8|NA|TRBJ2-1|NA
CASSILPRGGSGDEQFF
TGTGCCAGCAGCATACTCCCACGAGGGGGGAGTGGCGATGAGCAGTTCTTC
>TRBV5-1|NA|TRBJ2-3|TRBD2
CASSWQGLAKSTDTQYF
TGCGCCAGCAGCTGGCAAGGACTAGCGAAAAGCACAGATACGCAGTATTTT
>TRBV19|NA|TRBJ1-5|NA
CASSMAGTGREHF
TGTGCCAGTAGTATGGCGGGAACAGGGAGAGAGCATTTT